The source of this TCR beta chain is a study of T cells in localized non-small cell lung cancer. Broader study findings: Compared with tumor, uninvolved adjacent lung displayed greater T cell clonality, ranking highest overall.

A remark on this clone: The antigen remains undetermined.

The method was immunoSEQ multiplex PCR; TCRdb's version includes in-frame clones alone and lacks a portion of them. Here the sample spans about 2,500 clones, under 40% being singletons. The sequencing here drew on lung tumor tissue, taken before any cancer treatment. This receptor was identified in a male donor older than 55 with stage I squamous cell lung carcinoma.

CDR3 in amino acids: CASMGRLHPYGYTF. CDR3 bases: TGTGCCAGTATGGGCAGGTTACACCCCTATGGCTACACCTTC. This rearrangement joins TRBV19 to TRBJ1-2; D ambiguous. The CDR3 runs 14 residues. From germline, CDR1 is LNHDA and CDR2 SQIVND (reference sequence). The V and J ends lost 7 bases and 4 bases respectively, with 16 bases between them.